This is a list of T cell receptor beta chains from one sample in a study of cytomegalovirus exposure and HLA in healthy donors. Assay used: immunoSEQ multiplex PCR; TCRdb lists only in-frame clones, some missing. The data hold over 150,000 clones, with roughly four fifths observed a single time. Sequenced sample: PBMCs. The receptors were sampled from a woman aged 25 to 39 in good health and CMV-seropositive. Both conserved end residues are trimmed from each CDR3. Each record gives: J gene, V gene, CDR3 length, CDR3 protein.

J: TRBJ2-7
V: TRBV18
length: 12
CDR3: ASSPNRAAYEQY

J: TRBJ2-5
V: TRBV5-5
length: 12
CDR3: ASSLGQGGETQY

J: TRBJ2-5
V: TRBV8-2
length: 14
CDR3: GSDVRRIIVDETQY

J: TRBJ2-7
V: TRBV7-9
length: 12
CDR3: ASSLDRGSGEQY

J: TRBJ2-1
V: TRBV9
length: 14
CDR3: ASSALLQGSYNEQF

J: TRBJ1-1
V: TRBV19
length: 12
CDR3: ASSPTGANTEAF

J: TRBJ2-7
V: TRBV5-1
length: 11
CDR3: ASSLTGGDEQY

J: TRBJ1-1
V: TRBV6-6
length: 13
CDR3: ASSLGTVLNTEAF

J: TRBJ2-3
V: TRBV18
length: 13
CDR3: ASRLAGGPTDTQY

J: TRBJ2-4
V: TRBV7-2
length: 12
CDR3: ASSLRSEENIQY

J: TRBJ1-2
V: TRBV19
length: 11
CDR3: ASQAAAGYGYT

J: TRBJ2-7
V: TRBV27
length: 13
CDR3: ASINTGSHTYEQY

J: TRBJ2-2
V: TRBV4-2
length: 13
CDR3: ASSQDGQHTGELF

J: TRBJ1-4
V: TRBV7-2
length: 13
CDR3: ASSPDQGANEKLF

J: TRBJ2-3
V: TRBV28
length: 15
CDR3: ASSFSETGELPDTQY

J: TRBJ1-2
V: TRBV9
length: 16
CDR3: ASSVGGRPGTEYHGYT

J: TRBJ2-7
V: TRBV5-1
length: 13
CDR3: ASSFTDSRSYEQY

J: TRBJ2-7
V: TRBV28
length: 12
CDR3: ASSSGTGGYEQY

J: TRBJ2-1
V: TRBV29-1
length: 13
CDR3: SALGLAGSGNEQF

J: TRBJ2-5
V: TRBV2
length: 11
CDR3: ASRSGGTETQY

J: TRBJ2-7
V: TRBV7-2
length: 12
CDR3: ASSARDRVYEQY

J: TRBJ1-1
V: TRBV10-1
length: 13
CDR3: ASSEAEGGGTEAF

J: TRBJ1-1
V: TRBV6-5
length: 14
CDR3: ASSYSKRLGGTEAF

J: TRBJ2-7
V: TRBV28
length: 11
CDR3: ASSTSPWYEQY

J: TRBJ1-5
V: TRBV27
length: 11
CDR3: ASSRARTETQH

J: TRBJ2-3
V: TRBV5-1
length: 11
CDR3: ASSARLGDTQY

J: TRBJ1-5
V: TRBV2
length: 15
CDR3: ASSAPRTGREGQPQH

J: TRBJ2-7
V: TRBV19
length: 12
CDR3: ASTPTGGIYEQY

J: TRBJ2-3
V: TRBV6-4
length: 12
CDR3: ASSPRGSTDTQY

J: TRBJ2-5
V: TRBV7-2
length: 12
CDR3: ASSLSRGVETQY

J: TRBJ2-7
V: TRBV18
length: 13
CDR3: ASSEGASFSYEQY

J: TRBJ2-5
V: TRBV7-2
length: 12
CDR3: ASSPFLGGETQY

J: TRBJ2-5
V: TRBV4-1
length: 15
CDR3: ASSPGMGQDIQETQY

J: TRBJ2-1
V: TRBV25-1
length: 14
CDR3: ASSATGYPSYNEQF

J: TRBJ2-1
V: TRBV6-4
length: 16
CDR3: ASSDTLAGPLSYNEQF

J: TRBJ2-3
V: TRBV18
length: 12
CDR3: ASRGDRTTDTQY

J: TRBJ2-2
V: TRBV19
length: 12
CDR3: ASSRATNTGELF

J: TRBJ1-2
V: TRBV15
length: 12
CDR3: ATSRGQEVDGYT

J: TRBJ2-7
V: TRBV5-1
length: 15
CDR3: ASSWGGWGTSGYEQY

J: TRBJ1-1
V: TRBV5-5
length: 11
CDR3: ASSLDGGTEAF

J: TRBJ2-7
V: TRBV9
length: 11
CDR3: ASSVGQFDEQY

J: TRBJ2-7
V: TRBV14
length: 12
CDR3: ASSLQGPPYEQY

J: TRBJ2-7
V: TRBV27
length: 11
CDR3: ASGAGGFYEQY

J: TRBJ2-1
V: TRBV5-4
length: 11
CDR3: ASSLARVAEQF

J: TRBJ1-1
V: TRBV7-9
length: 9
CDR3: ASSRTGEAF

J: TRBJ2-3
V: TRBV5-1
length: 13
CDR3: ASSTGLAATDTQY

J: TRBJ2-1
V: TRBV28
length: 13
CDR3: ASRARQGMNNEQF

J: TRBJ2-2
V: TRBV14
length: 14
CDR3: ASSQDLVANTGELF

J: TRBJ2-5
V: TRBV5-1
length: 15
CDR3: ASSLVTSGTRGETQY

J: TRBJ2-5
V: TRBV28
length: 11
CDR3: ASTRGGEETQY

J: TRBJ1-2
V: TRBV29-1
length: 9
CDR3: SGAENRGYT

J: TRBJ2-1
V: TRBV4-1
length: 15
CDR3: ASSQDLVGGGNNEQF